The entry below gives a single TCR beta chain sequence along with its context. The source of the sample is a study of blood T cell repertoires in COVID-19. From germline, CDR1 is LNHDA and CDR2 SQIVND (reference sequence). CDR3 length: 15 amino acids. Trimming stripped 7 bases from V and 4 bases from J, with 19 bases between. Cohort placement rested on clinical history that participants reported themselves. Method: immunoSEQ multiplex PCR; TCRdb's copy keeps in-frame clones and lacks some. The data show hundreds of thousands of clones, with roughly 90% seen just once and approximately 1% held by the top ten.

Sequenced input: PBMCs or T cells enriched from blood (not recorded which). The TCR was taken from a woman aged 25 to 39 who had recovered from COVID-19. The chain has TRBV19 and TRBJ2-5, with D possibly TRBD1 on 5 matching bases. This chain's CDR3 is CASKWTHRVGETQYF. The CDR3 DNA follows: TGTGCCAGTAAATGGACACATAGGGTGGGAGAGACCCAGTACTTC.